These 25 T cell receptor beta chains were sequenced from one sample in a study of blood T cell repertoires in COVID-19. Only in-frame clones appear in the TCRdb table, and some are missing; sequencing was by immunoSEQ multiplex PCR. The repertoire holds some 220,000 clones, with around 84% as singletons. Material for sequencing was peripheral blood. The receptors derive from a man aged 45 to 65 with active or convalescent COVID-19.

The genes are TRBV19 and TRBJ2-4; 10 bases agree with TRBD1. Per germline, CDR1 LNHDA and CDR2 SQIVND (reference sequence). After removal of 5 bases from V and 0 bases from J, the junction contained 4 bases not matched to a gene. This CDR3 region has 16 residues. CDR3 DNA: TGTGCCAGTAGTCTTCGGACAGGGGGAGCCAAAAACATTCAGTACTTC. It yields the protein CASSLRTGGAKNIQYF.

The genes are TRBV18 and TRBJ1-1; 10 bases align to TRBD1. J gave up 3 bases and V 3 bases, and 7 bases lay outside the gene matches. The germline gives CDR1 KGHSH, CDR2 LQKENI. The CDR3 spans 16 residues. CDR3 DNA: TGTGCCAGCTCACCCAGGACAGGGGGATTAGACACTGAAGCTTTCTTT. Translation: CASSPRTGGLDTEAFF.

The chain links TRBV11-2 to TRBJ2-1, with 8 bases that match TRBD2. Losses at the gene ends were 6 bases for V and 6 bases for J; bases not matched to a gene: 10. This CDR3 has 15 residues. The germline CDR1 and CDR2 sequences are SGHAT and FQNNGV. The DNA of the CDR3 is TGTGCCAGCAGACACTTGACTAGCGCCCCCAATGAGCAGTTCTTC. As protein: CASRHLTSAPNEQFF.

The rearrangement uses TRBV9 and TRBJ2-7; TRBD2 matches at 9 bases. The V gene's germline CDR1 is SGDLS and CDR2 YYNGEE. The CDR3 has 15 residues. With 4 bases clipped from V and 5 bases from J, the junction kept 10 bases outside the gene matches. CDR3 sequence (DNA): TGTGCCAGCAGCCCCCGTGTTAGCGGGAGTGACGAGCAGTACTTC. Residues: CASSPRVSGSDEQYF.

The chain links TRBV20-1 to TRBJ2-1; the D gene is possibly TRBD2 (6 bases). This CDR3 spans 15 amino acids. Germline V CDR1 and CDR2: DFQATT, SNEGSKA (reference sequence). V was trimmed by 3 bases and J by 7 bases, leaving 19 bases between them. CDR3 in amino acids: CSASRPGPGRNEQFF. Written as DNA, the CDR3 is TGCAGTGCTAGTAGGCCGGGGCCGGGGAGGAATGAGCAGTTCTTC.

Worth noting for this clone: Other nucleotide sequences in the sample specify the same CDR3. J is TRBJ1-3 and V is TRBV2; TRBD1 aligns across 7 bases. V was pared by 4 bases and J by 4 bases, with 4 bases of the junction left unmatched. The CDR3 spans 14 residues. The germline CDR1 and CDR2 sequences are SNHLY and FYNNEI. Here the CDR3 reads CASSVQGSGNTIYF. As DNA, the CDR3 is TGTGCCAGCAGTGTACAGGGGTCGGGAAACACCATATATTTT.

CDR3 nucleotide sequence: TGTGCCAGCAGCTCACAGGGCAACTATGGCTACACCTTC. As protein: CASSSQGNYGYTF. The chain combines TRBV7-9 with TRBJ1-2, with a tentative D call TRBD1 (6 bases). Trimming cost V 4 bases and J 2 bases, with 8 bases left between them. CDR3 length: 13 residues. CDR1 SEHNR and CDR2 FQNEAQ come from the germline V gene (reference sequence).

The chain employs TRBV18 and TRBJ1-2, with no clear D. CDR1 is KGHSH and CDR2 is LQKENI in the germline V gene. This CDR3 contains 15 residues. V lost 0 bases, J lost 5 bases, and 13 bases lay in between. CDR3 nucleotide sequence: TGTGCCAGCTCACCACCGGGCAGGTCCCTATATGGCTACACCTTC. It is translated as CASSPPGRSLYGYTF.

The chain employs TRBV11-3 and TRBJ2-2; D is possibly TRBD1 (5 bases). Trimming pared 4 bases from V and 1 base from J, leaving 7 bases between. Germline-derived CDR1 and CDR2 are SGHNT and YENEEA. This CDR3 is 14 amino acids long. CDR3 sequence reads: CASSYDRNTGELFF. The CDR3 DNA sequence: TGTGCCAGCAGCTACGACAGGAACACCGGGGAGCTGTTTTTT.

This chain connects TRBV2 to TRBJ2-7, with 10 positions matching TRBD2. Germline V lookup: CDR1 SNHLY, CDR2 FYNNEI. The CDR3 is 17 amino acids. Trimming at V came to 10 bases and at J to 0 bases, leaving 15 bases not matched to a gene. The CDR3 sequence: CATAIHRRTSGSYEQYV. CDR3 bases: TGTGCCACCGCCATTCACAGGAGGACTAGCGGCTCCTACGAGCAGTACGTC.

The genes are TRBV5-6 and TRBJ1-2; perhaps TRBD1 as D (5 bases). The V end lost 5 bases, the J end lost 0 bases, and 11 bases lay between the germline ends. The CDR3 sequence is 14 residues long. Germline V lookup: CDR1 SGHDT, CDR2 YYEEEE. This CDR3 reads CASRSGLTNYGYTF. CDR3 coding DNA: TGTGCCAGCAGATCAGGGCTAACTAACTATGGCTACACCTTC.

J is TRBJ1-2 and V is TRBV19; D gene ambiguous. In germline, CDR1 is LNHDA, CDR2 SQIVND (reference sequence). The CDR3 consists of 12 residues. V dropped 3 bases and J dropped 8 bases, with 10 bases sitting between them. CDR3 in DNA: TGTGCCAGTAGTATGCGAGGGTCCGGCTACACCTTC. Translating it yields CASSMRGSGYTF.

This chain joins TRBV5-1 and TRBJ2-3; TRBD2 might be the D (5 bases). The length of the CDR3 is 15 residues. Germline V gene sequence: CDR1 SGHRS, CDR2 YFSETQ. The ends were cut back, 4 bases at V and 3 bases at J, with 15 bases in the middle. CDR3 amino acids: CASSLRGYWTDTQYF. The CDR3, as DNA: TGCGCCAGCAGCCTCCGCGGGTACTGGACAGATACGCAGTATTTT.

The chain recombines TRBV6-5 with TRBJ2-5; no clear D gene. Trimming cost V 2 bases and J 4 bases, with 11 bases left between them. The CDR3 extends over 14 amino acids. Germline CDR1 is MNHEY and CDR2 is SVGAGI. The DNA of the CDR3 is TGTGCCAGCAGTTACGATGGGCGCTTAGAGACCCAGTACTTC. Its translation: CASSYDGRLETQYF.

The chain links TRBV6-2 or TRBV6-3 to TRBJ1-2; 9 bases line up with TRBD1. Germline V gives CDR1 MNHEY, CDR2 SVGEGT. The trim removed 2 bases at V and 8 bases at J, leaving 15 bases unmatched. This CDR3 spans 17 amino acids. The CDR3 DNA is TGTGCCAGCAGTTACATCGTCGGGACAGGGAGTTGGTCGGGCTACACCTTC. Its protein product is CASSYIVGTGSWSGYTF.

This sequence joins TRBV11-3 and TRBJ2-3; D is possibly TRBD2 (6 bases). Trimming pared 3 bases from V and 0 bases from J, leaving 13 bases between. There are 16 residues in the CDR3. Germline CDR1 is SGHNT and CDR2 is YENEEA. Here the CDR3 reads CASSFGREASTDTQYF. The CDR3 DNA follows: TGTGCCAGCAGCTTCGGGCGGGAAGCTAGCACAGATACGCAGTATTTT.

This clone was observed a few times. The chain links TRBV10-3 to TRBJ1-2; the D is unclear. Germline CDR1 ENHRY, CDR2 SYGVKD. The CDR3 is made up of 13 amino acids. Trimming left V 10 bases short and J 8 bases short, with 20 bases between. In DNA form, the CDR3 reads TGTGCCACACTCCGGGCGGGCGCCGAAGGCTACACCTTC. It translates to CATLRAGAEGYTF.

The chain is built from TRBV9 and TRBJ2-1, with 7 bases aligning to TRBD1. Looked up from germline, CDR1 is SGDLS and CDR2 is YYNGEE. The CDR3 runs 17 residues. Trimming at V came to 3 bases and at J to 4 bases, leaving 13 bases not matched to a gene. The DNA of the CDR3 is TGTGCCAGCAGCGGGGACAGTGGGGGAACTACTTACAATGAGCAGTTCTTC. This codes for CASSGDSGGTTYNEQFF.

The chain combines TRBV2 with TRBJ2-5; possibly TRBD2 for D (5 bases). The CDR3 consists of 13 residues. The V and J ends lost 5 bases and 2 bases respectively, with 9 bases between them. Germline CDR1 is SNHLY and CDR2 is FYNNEI. Written as DNA, the CDR3 is TGTGCCAGCAGTCCAGGACTGCAAGAGACCCAGTACTTC. Its protein is CASSPGLQETQYF.

The chain recombines TRBV5-1 with TRBJ2-3; the match to TRBD1 covers 7 bases. The CDR3 is made up of 16 amino acids. V was pared by 0 bases and J by 3 bases, with 7 bases of the junction left unmatched. Germline V gene lookup returns CDR1 SGHRS and CDR2 YFSETQ. The CDR3 loop reads CASSLVASRGTDTQYF. In DNA, the CDR3 is TGCGCCAGCAGCTTGGTCGCTAGCAGGGGGACAGATACGCAGTATTTT.

The chain is built from TRBV9 and TRBJ2-3, with TRBD2 identical over 8 bases. The V and J ends lost 2 bases and 0 bases, in that order; junction bases with no gene match: 2. Germline V gives CDR1 SGDLS, CDR2 YYNGEE. CDR3 length: 15 amino acids. CDR3 in amino acids: CASSVRGGSTDTQYF. CDR3 coding DNA: TGTGCCAGCAGCGTCCGGGGGGGTAGCACAGATACGCAGTATTTT.

The chain combines TRBV2 with TRBJ2-2; 7 positions match TRBD1. V gave up 5 bases and J gave up 5 bases; unmatched junction bases: 8. Germline V gene data show CDR1 as SNHLY and CDR2 as FYNNEI. The CDR3 has 15 amino acids. In nucleotides, the CDR3 is TGTGCCAGCAGTCTTGACAGGGTGGGGACCGGGGAGCTGTTTTTT. It specifies CASSLDRVGTGELFF.

The J gene is TRBJ1-1, the V gene TRBV28, with D perhaps TRBD1 (5 bases). Trimming took 4 bases from V and 5 from J, leaving 8 bases between them. Germline-derived CDR1 and CDR2 are MDHEN and SYDVKM. The CDR3 is 12 residues long. DNA of the CDR3: TGTGCCAGCAGTTGGGGGGGGACTGAAGCTTTCTTT. Encoded protein: CASSWGGTEAFF.

This clone came up a few times. The V gene is TRBV28, the J gene TRBJ2-5; D may be TRBD1 (5 bases). CDR1 is MDHEN, CDR2 SYDVKM, per germline. V gave up 8 bases and J gave up 2 bases, with 15 bases separating them. The CDR3 spans 14 residues. The CDR3 nucleotides are TGTGCCAGCCTTACCCGGCAGGGTCAAGAGACCCAGTACTTC. Amino acid sequence: CASLTRQGQETQYF.

The chain joins TRBV6-4 to TRBJ1-1; TRBD1 is a possible D gene (6 bases). The CDR3 has 13 residues. Germline V gene sequence: CDR1 MRHNA, CDR2 SNTAGT. V gave up 8 bases and J gave up 4 bases, with 14 bases separating them. The CDR3 here is CASSWTAGTEAFF. The CDR3 DNA reads as TGTGCCAGCTCCTGGACAGCCGGCACTGAAGCTTTCTTT.